Listed below are T cell receptor beta chains from one sample, sequenced in a study of Ad26.COV2.S vaccination and SARS-CoV-2 variants. Here immunoSEQ multiplex PCR was the method, and the copy in TCRdb shows in-frame clones only, minus some. The data show about 350,000 clones, with more than 85% seen just once and roughly 5% held by the top ten. Specimen: peripheral blood, collected in a trial of Ad26.COV2.S vaccine versus placebo. Receptor source: a person between 18 and 60 years old who received the Ad26.COV2.S COVID-19 vaccine or a placebo. Both conserved end residues are part of each CDR3. Each record gives: clone size, J gene, D gene, V gene, CDR3 protein, CDR3 DNA. A D gene is named only where the DNA matches it firmly. Where a row states a size, it is once, few, many or the class of an expanded clone; other rows omit it.

>.|TRBJ1-1|TRBD1|TRBV9
CASSVGQRFTEAFF
TGTGCCAGCAGCGTGGGACAGAGATTCACTGAAGCTTTCTTT
>.|TRBJ2-2|.|TRBV5-1
CASSLALRAGAGELFF
TGCGCCAGCAGCTTGGCCTTGAGGGCTGGTGCCGGGGAGCTGTTTTTT
>.|TRBJ2-1|.|TRBV3-1/TRBV3-2
CASSQWDSNNEQFF
TGTGCCAGCAGCCAGTGGGACTCAAACAATGAGCAGTTCTTC
>.|TRBJ2-1|.|TRBV27
CASSLMWGDYNEQFF
TGTGCCAGCAGTTTAATGTGGGGGGACTACAATGAGCAGTTCTTC
>.|TRBJ1-4|.|TRBV14
CASSQDEGKLFF
TGTGCCAGCAGCCAGGACGAAGGAAAACTGTTTTTT
>.|TRBJ1-2|TRBD1|TRBV7-8
CASSPQPGQKIIF
TGTGCCAGCAGCCCCCAGCCGGGACAGAAAATTATATTC
>.|TRBJ1-4|.|TRBV5-1
CASSLVPGANEKLFF
TGCGCCAGCAGCTTGGTTCCGGGAGCTAATGAAAAACTGTTTTTT
>.|TRBJ1-2|.|TRBV9
CASSVGGGEGYTF
TGTGCCAGCAGCGTAGGGGGTGGGGAAGGCTACACCTTC
>.|TRBJ2-2|.|TRBV5-1
CASSLTGRENTGELFF
TGCGCCAGCAGCTTAACGGGACGGGAGAACACCGGGGAGCTGTTTTTT
>once|TRBJ1-2|.|TRBV4-1
CASSQNFQRGYGYTF
TGCGCCAGCAGCCAAAATTTTCAGAGGGGCTATGGCTACACCTTC
>.|TRBJ2-5|.|TRBV9
CASIRRDYQETQYF
TGTGCCAGCATACGTCGGGACTACCAAGAGACCCAGTACTTC
>.|TRBJ1-2|TRBD1|TRBV20-1
CSARQGLGYTF
TGCAGTGCCCGACAGGGGCTCGGCTACACCTTC
>.|TRBJ1-1|TRBD1|TRBV27
CASSLRDRGPGTEAFF
TGTGCCAGCAGTTTAAGGGACAGGGGGCCAGGCACTGAAGCTTTCTTT
>.|TRBJ2-3|.|TRBV5-4
CASSLGLETDTQYF
TGTGCCAGCAGCTTGGGACTAGAGACAGATACGCAGTATTTT
>.|TRBJ2-7|.|TRBV5-6
CASSLEQGRWSYEQYF
TGTGCCAGCAGCTTGGAACAGGGACGCTGGTCCTACGAGCAGTACTTC
>.|TRBJ2-1|TRBD1|TRBV6-1
CASSEYHRGQRPYNEQFF
TGTGCCAGCAGTGAGTACCACAGGGGACAGCGCCCCTACAATGAGCAGTTCTTC
>.|TRBJ2-7|.|TRBV4-1
CASSQPKAGTVSSYEQYF
TGCGCCAGCAGCCAACCAAAGGCCGGGACGGTCAGCTCCTACGAGCAGTACTTC
>.|TRBJ1-2|TRBD1|TRBV28
CASSLAPEGAGGYTF
TGTGCCAGCAGTCTCGCCCCCGAGGGGGCTGGCGGCTACACCTTC
>.|TRBJ2-7|.|TRBV28
CASSLSVSYEQYF
TGTGCCAGCAGTTTGAGTGTCTCCTACGAGCAGTACTTC
>.|TRBJ1-2|.|TRBV9
CASTSGGLPRNGYTF
TGTGCCAGCACCTCGGGTGGACTGCCGAGGAATGGCTACACCTTC
>.|TRBJ2-3|.|TRBV7-9
CASSLGLPDTQYF
TGTGCCAGCAGCTTAGGACTGCCCGATACGCAGTATTTT
>.|TRBJ1-6|.|TRBV2
CASIGELSSPLHF
TGTGCCAGCATAGGGGAGTTAAGTTCACCCCTCCACTTT
>.|TRBJ1-5|.|TRBV28
CASSTLNRASNQPQHF
TGTGCCAGCAGCACCTTGAACAGGGCTAGCAATCAGCCCCAGCATTTT
>.|TRBJ1-6|.|TRBV6-5
CASSYRVYNSPLHF
TGTGCCAGCAGTTACCGGGTCTATAATTCACCCCTCCACTTT
>.|TRBJ2-7|.|TRBV10-1
CASSPDTSGEQYF
TGCGCCAGCAGTCCGGACACGTCGGGGGAGCAGTACTTC
>.|TRBJ2-2|.|TRBV29-1
CSVTQGGTGELFF
TGCAGCGTCACTCAGGGGGGCACCGGGGAGCTGTTTTTT
>many|TRBJ2-7|.|TRBV14
CASRRKASYEQYF
TGTGCCAGCAGGAGGAAGGCCTCGTACGAGCAGTACTTC
>.|TRBJ2-7|TRBD2|TRBV2
CASSDYAGGAHEQYF
TGTGCCAGCAGTGATTATGCGGGGGGGGCCCACGAGCAGTACTTC
>.|TRBJ1-2|.|TRBV3-1/TRBV3-2
CASSQEGINYGYTF
TGTGCCAGCAGCCAAGAAGGGATTAACTATGGCTACACCTTC
>.|TRBJ2-1|.|TRBV29-1
CSVGRGLSYNEQFF
TGCAGCGTTGGCCGCGGGCTCTCCTACAATGAGCAGTTCTTC
>.|TRBJ2-7|.|TRBV6-6
CASSYYGSVYEQYF
TGTGCCAGCAGTTATTACGGTAGTGTTTACGAGCAGTACTTC
>.|TRBJ2-7|TRBD2|TRBV2
CASSVSLRSGAIHSYEQYF
TGTGCCAGCAGTGTTTCTTTGAGGAGCGGGGCGATACATTCCTACGAGCAGTACTTC
>once|TRBJ1-1|.|TRBV6-1
CASSDGSMADQAFF
TGTGCCAGCAGTGACGGGTCCATGGCGGACCAAGCTTTCTTT
>.|TRBJ2-5|.|TRBV6-5
CASQRSRQETQYF
TGTGCCAGCCAAAGGAGTCGGCAAGAGACCCAGTACTTC
>.|TRBJ2-7|TRBD1|TRBV5-4
CASSLAPDRGNYEQYF
TGTGCCAGCAGCTTGGCCCCGGACAGGGGCAACTACGAGCAGTACTTC
>.|TRBJ2-3|.|TRBV18
CASSPVGGGTDTQYF
TGTGCCAGCTCACCTGTAGGGGGTGGCACAGATACGCAGTATTTT
>.|TRBJ1-1|.|TRBV10-3
CAISERTVMNTEAFF
TGTGCCATCAGTGAGAGGACAGTCATGAACACTGAAGCTTTCTTT
>.|TRBJ1-4|TRBD1|TRBV5-1
CASSVGQGAEKLFF
TGCGCCAGCAGCGTCGGACAGGGGGCTGAAAAACTGTTTTTT
>.|TRBJ2-2|.|TRBV7-6
CASSPNTPGHTGELFF
TGTGCCAGCAGCCCGAACACCCCAGGGCACACCGGGGAGCTGTTTTTT
>.|TRBJ2-5|.|TRBV7-9
CASSPPLETQYF
TGTGCCAGCAGCCCCCCCTTGGAGACCCAGTACTTC
>.|TRBJ1-4|.|TRBV3-1/TRBV3-2
CASSPREYNEKLFF
TGTGCCAGCAGCCCCAGGGAATACAATGAAAAACTGTTTTTT
>.|TRBJ1-1|.|TRBV11-2
CASSHASGGNTEAFF
TGTGCCAGCAGCCATGCTTCCGGGGGAAACACTGAAGCTTTCTTT
>.|TRBJ2-7|.|TRBV11-2
CASSLDLGEQYF
TGTGCCAGCAGCTTAGACCTCGGTGAGCAGTACTTC
>.|TRBJ2-7|.|TRBV5-1
CASSTGHGSYEQYF
TGCGCCAGCAGCACCGGACACGGATCCTACGAGCAGTACTTC
>.|TRBJ2-2|.|TRBV5-5
CASSLSSSGELFF
TGTGCCAGCAGCTTGTCGTCTTCCGGGGAGCTGTTTTTT
>.|TRBJ2-5|TRBD1|TRBV7-9
CASSAGQGAWETQYF
TGTGCCAGCAGCGCGGGACAGGGGGCCTGGGAGACCCAGTACTTC
>.|TRBJ1-2|TRBD1|TRBV5-6
CASSPTDRGLGYTF
TGTGCCAGCAGCCCGACGGACAGGGGGTTAGGCTACACCTTC
>few|TRBJ1-1|TRBD1|TRBV6-2/TRBV6-3
CASSYLTGGMNTEAFF
TGTGCCAGCAGTTACTTAACAGGGGGCATGAACACTGAAGCTTTCTTT
>.|TRBJ1-1|.|TRBV11-2
CASSLIQGLGTEAFF
TGTGCCAGCAGCTTAATTCAGGGGCTTGGCACTGAAGCTTTCTTT
>.|TRBJ1-4|TRBD1|TRBV3-1/TRBV3-2
CASRPNGQGARGEKLFF
TGTGCCAGCAGGCCAAATGGACAGGGGGCGCGGGGTGAAAAACTGTTTTTT
>.|TRBJ2-3|.|TRBV5-1
CASSFGPASTDTQYF
TGCGCCAGCAGCTTCGGACCAGCCAGCACAGATACGCAGTATTTT
>.|TRBJ2-7|TRBD2|TRBV2
CASRDGLGVEQYF
TGTGCCAGCAGGGACGGACTAGGTGTCGAGCAGTACTTC
>.|TRBJ2-1|.|TRBV12-1
CASSFTDTKLTYNEQFF
TGTGCCAGCAGCTTTACGGACACCAAACTAACCTACAATGAGCAGTTCTTC
>.|TRBJ1-5|.|TRBV28
CASSSPTGSKPQHF
TGTGCCAGCAGTTCCCCGACGGGGAGCAAGCCCCAGCATTTT
>once|TRBJ1-2|.|TRBV4-1
CASSQGGFGYTF
TGCGCCAGCAGCCAAGGGGGATTTGGCTACACCTTC
>once|TRBJ1-2|TRBD1|TRBV28
CASRTGGAYGYTF
TGTGCCAGCAGAACAGGGGGGGCCTATGGCTACACCTTC